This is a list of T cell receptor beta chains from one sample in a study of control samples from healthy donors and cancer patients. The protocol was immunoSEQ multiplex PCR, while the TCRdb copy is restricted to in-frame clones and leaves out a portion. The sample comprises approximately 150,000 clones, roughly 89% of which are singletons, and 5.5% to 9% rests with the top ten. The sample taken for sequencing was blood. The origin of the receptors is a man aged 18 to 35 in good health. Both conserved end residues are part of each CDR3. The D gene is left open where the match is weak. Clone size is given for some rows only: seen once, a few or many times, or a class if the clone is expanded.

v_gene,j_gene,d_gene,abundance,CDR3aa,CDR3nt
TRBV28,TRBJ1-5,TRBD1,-,CASRILTGEWPQHF,TGTGCCAGCAGAATTCTTACAGGGGAATGGCCCCAGCATTTT
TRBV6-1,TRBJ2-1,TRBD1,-,CASSEEDRVTYNEQFF,TGTGCCAGCAGTGAAGAGGACAGGGTTACCTACAATGAGCAGTTCTTC
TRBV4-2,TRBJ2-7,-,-,CASSLGTAEQYF,TGTGCCAGCAGCCTGGGGACCGCCGAGCAGTACTTC
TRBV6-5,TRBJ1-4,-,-,CASTKIATNEKLFF,TGTGCCAGCACGAAGATTGCAACTAATGAAAAACTGTTTTTT
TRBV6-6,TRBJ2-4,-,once,CASSPPGKNIQYF,TGTGCCAGCAGCCCCCCAGGCAAAAACATTCAGTACTTC
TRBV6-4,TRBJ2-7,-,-,CASSDPRQELGSYEQYF,TGTGCCAGCAGTGACCCCAGACAGGAGTTGGGCTCCTACGAGCAGTACTTC
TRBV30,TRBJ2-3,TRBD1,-,CAWSGTGAGRGYF,TGTGCCTGGAGCGGGACAGGGGCGGGTAGAGGGTATTTT
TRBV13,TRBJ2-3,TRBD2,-,CASSLVGGDSPSTDTQYF,TGTGCCAGCAGCTTAGTGGGGGGGGACTCTCCTAGCACAGATACGCAGTATTTT
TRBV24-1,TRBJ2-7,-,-,CATSDRRGGGYEQYF,TGTGCCACCAGTGATCGACGGGGCGGAGGATACGAGCAGTACTTC
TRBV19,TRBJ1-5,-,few,CASSISRDRNQPQHF,TGTGCCAGTAGTATCTCCAGGGACCGGAATCAGCCCCAGCATTTT
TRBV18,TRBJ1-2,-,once,CASSPLGQNNYGYTF,TGTGCCAGCTCACCACTAGGACAGAATAACTATGGCTACACCTTC
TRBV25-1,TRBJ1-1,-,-,CASSPGHRNTEAFF,TGTGCCAGCAGTCCGGGACACCGGAACACTGAAGCTTTCTTT
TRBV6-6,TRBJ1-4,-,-,CASGALGGDNEKLFF,TGTGCCAGCGGGGCCCTGGGGGGGGATAATGAAAAACTGTTTTTT
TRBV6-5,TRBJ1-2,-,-,CASSYSREANYGYTF,TGTGCCAGCAGTTACTCGAGGGAGGCTAACTATGGCTACACCTTC
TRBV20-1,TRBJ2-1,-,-,CSAGPYNEQFF,TGCAGTGCTGGTCCCTACAATGAGCAGTTCTTC
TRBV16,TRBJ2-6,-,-,CASSQRALSGANVLTF,TGTGCCAGCAGCCAAAGAGCTCTATCTGGGGCCAACGTCCTGACTTTC
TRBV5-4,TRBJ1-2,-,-,CASGTGGTYGYTF,TGTGCCAGCGGGACCGGGGGGACTTATGGCTACACCTTC
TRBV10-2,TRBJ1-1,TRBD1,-,CASSPTGEITEAFF,TGCGCCAGCAGCCCGACAGGGGAGATTACTGAAGCTTTCTTT
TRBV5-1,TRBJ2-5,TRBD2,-,CASSLQRGAEETQYF,TGCGCCAGCAGCTTACAGCGGGGGGCGGAGGAGACCCAGTACTTC
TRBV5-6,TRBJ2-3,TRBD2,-,CASSLGSGGAKDTQYF,TGTGCCAGCAGCTTGGGTAGCGGGGGGGCAAAAGATACGCAGTATTTT
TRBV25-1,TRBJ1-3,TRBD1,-,CASSSGGAGNTIYF,TGTGCCAGCAGTTCAGGGGGCGCTGGAAACACCATATATTTT
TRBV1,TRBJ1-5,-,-,CTSWSGTEPQHF,TGCACCTCCTGGTCCGGGACAGAGCCCCAGCATTTT
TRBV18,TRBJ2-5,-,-,CASSPPNERETQYF,TGTGCCAGCTCACCACCGAACGAGCGAGAGACCCAGTACTTC
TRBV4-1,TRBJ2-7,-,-,CASSQDISLSREQYF,TGCGCCAGCAGCCAAGATATCTCTCTCTCAAGAGAGCAGTACTTC
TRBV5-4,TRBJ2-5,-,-,CASSIVGGHQETQYF,TGTGCCAGCAGCATCGTGGGGGGGCACCAAGAGACCCAGTACTTC
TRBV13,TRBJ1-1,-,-,CASSSRNRNTEAFF,TGTGCCAGCAGCTCCCGTAACCGGAACACTGAAGCTTTCTTT
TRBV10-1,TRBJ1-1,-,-,CASSDARAAVTFF,TGCGCCAGCAGTGATGCCAGGGCTGCAGTGACTTTCTTT